This T cell receptor beta chain appears in the sequencing data of a study of T cell responses to AZD1222 COVID-19 vaccine. Note on this clone: Its antigen remains unknown.

TCRdb keeps only in-frame clones here, not all; method: immunoSEQ multiplex PCR. The sample has 80,000 to 95,000 clones, about 72% seen once; the top ten hold around 20%. Study results and caveats: Two AZD1222 doses significantly raised spike-specific TCR breadth and depth over controls.

V lost 1 base to trimming and J lost 1 base, with 19 bases between them. This CDR3 has 19 residues. In germline, CDR1 is ENHRY, CDR2 SYGVKD. This sample comprised peripheral blood, obtained on day 0 of AZD1222 vaccination. V usage is TRBV10-3 and J usage is TRBJ2-2; maybe TRBD2 (6 bases). The clonotype originates from an adult in good health. This CDR3 is CAISEWVFREFRNTGELFF. The CDR3, as DNA: TGTGCCATCAGTGAGTGGGTGTTTCGGGAGTTCAGGAACACCGGGGAGCTGTTTTTT.